The source of this T cell receptor (beta chain) is a study of human T cells and chemical hapten exposure. This clonotype was detected a few times. Specified time point: patch test 1, 2 weeks after DPC sensitization. The treatment here: therapeutic diphenylcyclopropenone sensitization with weekly scalp DPC. At patch-test visits, sampling came before the patch test. Extraction yielded total RNA from whole blood (unfractionated). Within the library, unique molecular identifiers were attached to each individual cDNA molecule. MiXCR, applied by TCRdb to the RACE reads, yields one record per CDR3 protein. The table includes around 300,000 distinct CDR3 sequences, roughly 6.9% detected once. J was trimmed by 6 bases and V by 4 bases; bases with no gene match: 5. The CDR3 extends over 15 amino acids. The germline V gene encodes CDR1 SGHTA and CDR2 FQGNSA.

This sequence originates from a woman in her late teens or twenties with alopecia areata. Some clones in this sample may be carry-over from other donors' samples. The chain joins TRBV7-2 to TRBJ2-1; 11 bases align to TRBD2. The source was whole blood, collected in connection with sensitization to the hapten diphenylcyclopropenone (DPC). The CDR3 DNA reads TGTGCCAGCAGCTCGACTAGCGGGGCGGGCAATGAGCAGTTCTTC. It yields the protein CASSSTSGAGNEQFF.